This entry concerns a single TCR beta chain. Its specific antigen is unknown. No much larger clone exists at a distance of one base, and base qualities are not known. The protocol used for the library was PCR. DNA from cultured CD4+ T cells underwent TCR sequencing with the Oncomine TCR Beta short-read assay at the Johns Hopkins FTIC core. The QIAamp micro DNA kit was used to extract genomic DNA from the cultured CD4+ T cells. Oncomine TCR Beta libraries from cultured CD4+ T cells were pooled using unique dual indexes and sequenced on an Illumina iSeq 100. In the paper's pipeline: Non-productive sequences were filtered out, and CDR3s that did not start with C, did not end with F or W, or were shorter than 7 amino acids were discarded. Antigen-specific clonotypes were identified with the MANAFEST web application by comparing peptide-stimulated wells with reference and other culture wells. An FDR below 0.05, an odds ratio above 5, and a productive frequency above 0.1% in at least two of three replicate wells were required for clones to be considered positive. A clonotype was classed as cross-reactive if the clonotype showed significant expansion both in SARS-CoV-2 spike wells and in at least one common cold coronavirus spike condition. Using R version 3.6.1, CDR3 homology was evaluated through Levenshtein distances (stringdist) along with unrooted phylogenetic trees (ape). TCRdb cleaned the public reads at Q25 with fastp, built clones with MiXCR and kept in-frame beta chains. CDR3 protein sequences are deduplicated, and each keeps its most common genes and DNA. These V and J calls derive from TCRdb rather than the authors' analysis. Present in this sample are about 13,000 distinct CDR3 sequences, around 43% of which were seen just once. 9.4% of the sample is taken by the ten largest.

This sample was included in a study of vaccination and CD4 T cells after COVID-19 (dated by TCRdb to 2021 to 2024). For the study in its entirety: Convalescent patients had a positive SARS-CoV-2 result on nasal swab PCR, and of these patients, fewer than ten had mild disease and one had severe disease. Participants received two doses of either the Pfizer-BioNTech BNT162b2 vaccine (n=8) or the Moderna mRNA-1273 vaccine (n=2). For stimulating the cultures, overlapping spike peptide pools were used, derived from SARS-CoV-2 as well as from the common cold coronaviruses HCoV-NL63, HCoV-OC43 and HCoV-229E. Control cultures used a CEFX viral epitope pool as positive control, an HIV-1 Nef peptide pool as negative control, or no peptide. The time from the second vaccine dose to post-vaccine blood sampling had a median of roughly 72 days and ranged from roughly 13 to 241 days. Six males and four females were included in the convalescent cohort, with two Hispanic individuals, seven Caucasians, two Asians and one multiracial person represented. In 10 COVID-19 convalescent patients and 4 infection-naive healthy vaccine recipients, the spike-specific CD4+ TCR repertoire before mRNA vaccination was compared with the repertoire after mRNA vaccination. Post-COVID blood samples from convalescent patients were collected a median of around 110 days after diagnosis, with a range of roughly 35 to 180 days. Results and caveats for the whole study, not just this receptor: In convalescent patients, a median around 86% of post-vaccine SARS-CoV-2-reactive clones were detected only after vaccination, suggesting vaccine-specific priming. The number of convalescent patients in the study was relatively small, and the study did not examine early timepoints following natural infection. The median count of SARS-CoV-2-reactive clonotypes went up from 20 to 25 after infection to 38 after vaccination, although the change was not significant. Of the vaccine-specific clones found in convalescent patients, nearly all (304 of 307) were mono-reactive for SARS-CoV-2 spike instead of being cross-reactive with common cold coronaviruses.

For CDR1 and CDR2, the germline V gene lists MNHEY and SVGAGI. The CDR3 covers 13 residues, taking in both the cysteine and the phenylalanine. The sequence is cut down to CDR3 DNA, 39 bases in frame from base 1. V is pared back by 2 bases and J by 1 base, with 5 bases lying between the germline termini. Interpreted using the paper, the treatment or condition label stands for: roughly 11-day PBMC culture with coronavirus spike peptide pools or control peptides (ViraFEST assay). The ViraFEST assay, used in the study, expanded antigen-specific T cells with peptide pools and then identified the expanded clonotypes through TCR sequencing. The convalescent patients' positive SARS-CoV-2 PCR tests were from March to December 2020, which was before the Alpha, Beta and Delta variants emerged in the United States. Each well held 2 million to 2.5 million PBMCs cultured with around 9 ug/ml peptide pools in IMDM containing 5% human AB serum and approximately 10 IU/ml IL-2. Half of the culture medium was replaced with fresh IL-2-containing medium on days 3 and 7. Once the cells had been in culture for less than 11 days, the EasySep CD4+ T cell isolation kit was used to isolate CD4+ T cells by negative selection. Ficoll-Paque Plus gradient centrifugation was used to isolate PBMCs from whole blood, and the isolated PBMCs were then either used fresh or cryopreserved at -140C. Triplicate wells were generally used for each culture condition.

Specimen: CD4+ T cells from blood, cultured in vitro. This clonotype was obtained from a human donor who had recovered from COVID-19. In this chain, TRBV6-5 is recombined with TRBJ1-1; the best D guess is TRBD1, with 5 bases matching. For the CDR3, the sequence is CASSYGGNTEAFF. The bases read TGTGCCAGCAGTTACGGGGGGAACACTGAAGCTTTCTTT.